The next 22 T cell receptor beta chains were all read from a single sample in a study of control samples from healthy donors and cancer patients. Here immunoSEQ multiplex PCR was the method, and the copy in TCRdb shows in-frame clones only, minus some. The sample has about 69,000 clones; about nine tenths are singletons. What was sequenced was PBMCs. The receptors come from a man aged 55-75 years with lung cancer.

The rearrangement uses TRBV11-3 and TRBJ2-1; TRBD2 agrees at 9 bases. V lost 5 bases to trimming and J lost 7 bases; unmatched junction nucleotides: 18. This CDR3 spans 18 amino acids. The germline CDR1 and CDR2 sequences are SGHNT and YENEEA. CDR3 DNA: TGTGCCAGCAGCCCCGGGGAGCGGGGGGCCTTCCAGGGGAATGAGCAGTTCTTC. Translating gives CASSPGERGAFQGNEQFF. Based on the CDR3 plus reference TRBV11-3 and TRBJ2-1, the full variable domain is EAGVVQSPRYKIIEKKQPVAFWCNPISGHNTLYWYLQNLGQGPELLIRYENEEAVDDSQLPKDRFSAERLKGVDSTLKIQPAELGDSAVYLCASSPGERGAFQGNEQFFGPGTRLTVL.

The chain is built from TRBV29-1 and TRBJ1-3; TRBD1 might be the D (5 bases). V dropped 6 bases and J dropped 2 bases, with 14 bases sitting between them. The CDR3 totals 14 residues. Germline CDR1 SQVTM, CDR2 ANQGSEA. This chain's CDR3 is CSVQSGGAGNTIYF. For the CDR3, the DNA is TGCAGCGTCCAAAGTGGGGGAGCTGGAAACACCATATATTTT.

The chain is built from TRBV18 and TRBJ2-5, with D unresolved. Germline V gene sequence: CDR1 KGHSH, CDR2 LQKENI. The CDR3 loop spans 13 amino acids. Trimming left V 3 bases short and J 2 bases short, with 7 bases between. CDR3 nucleotide sequence: TGTGCCAGCTCACCGACCTTGCAAGAGACCCAGTACTTC. Translated, it gives CASSPTLQETQYF.

The rearrangement uses TRBV23-1 and TRBJ2-3, with 7 bases fitting TRBD1. TRBV23-1 carries the ORF label, with uncertain function. V gave up 4 bases and J gave up 2 bases; unmatched junction bases: 3. The CDR3 spans 14 residues. CDR3 region: CASSRDRNTDTQYF. The CDR3 region has the DNA TGCGCCAGCAGTCGGGACAGAAACACAGATACGCAGTATTTT.

CDR3 region: CASSPETGGDGYTF. CDR3 nucleotide sequence: TGTGCCAGCTCACCAGAAACAGGGGGCGATGGCTACACCTTC. The chain joins TRBV18 to TRBJ1-2; 9 positions agree with TRBD1. The CDR3 is 14 amino acids. Germline assignment: CDR1 KGHSH and CDR2 LQKENI. Germline trimming cut 2 bases from V and 6 bases from J; bases unmatched to any gene: 4.

This clone occurred once. This chain uses TRBV7-2 with TRBJ1-2, with unresolved D. The CDR3 is made up of 14 amino acids. Trimming pared 5 bases from V and 6 bases from J, leaving 16 bases between. Germline CDR1 is SGHTA and CDR2 is FQGNSA. The CDR3 coding sequence is TGTGCCAGCAGCCTCGGACCCGAGAGGAATGGCTACACCTTC. Its translation is CASSLGPERNGYTF.

This clone was seen just once. This chain uses TRBV3-1 (or the pseudogene TRBV3-2) with TRBJ1-1; no definite D call. V was trimmed by 1 base and J by 0 bases, leaving 9 bases between them. Looked up from germline, CDR1 is LGHDT and CDR2 is YNNKEL (reference sequence). The CDR3 runs 15 residues. The CDR3 DNA follows: TGTGCCAGCAGCCAAGGATACCGGATGAACACTGAAGCTTTCTTT. It translates to CASSQGYRMNTEAFF.

CDR3 residues: CASGFQGAETQYF. DNA for the CDR3: TGTGCTAGTGGTTTCCAGGGCGCAGAGACCCAGTACTTC. The V and J genes are TRBV12-5 and TRBJ2-5; possibly TRBD1 for D (5 bases). The germline gives CDR1 LGHNT, CDR2 FRNRAP. CDR3 length: 13 residues. V shed 3 bases and J shed 4 bases, with 9 bases lying between them. The full variable domain, in which reference TRBV12-5 and TRBJ2-5 provide the parts outside the CDR3, is DARVTQTPRHKVTEMGQEVTMRCQPILGHNTVFWYRQTMMQGLELLAYFRNRAPLDDSGMPKDRFSAEMPDATLATLKIQPSEPRDSAVYFCASGFQGAETQYFGPGTRLLVL.

The chain is built from TRBV3-1 (or the pseudogene TRBV3-2) and TRBJ2-5; D perhaps matches TRBD2 (5 bases). V lost 5 bases and J lost 3, with 16 bases in between. Germline assignment: CDR1 LGHDT and CDR2 YNNKEL (reference sequence). The CDR3 spans 15 residues. The CDR3 nucleotides are TGTGCCAGCAGCGCCTACGGTGAGAGGGAAGAGACCCAGTACTTC. Protein: CASSAYGEREETQYF.

This chain uses TRBV29-1 with TRBJ1-2, with TRBD1 matching 9 bases. Germline V gene sequence: CDR1 SQVTM, CDR2 ANQGSEA. This CDR3 region has 14 residues. V lost 0 bases and J lost 8; bases outside the gene matches: 7. As DNA, the CDR3 is TGCAGCGTTGAAGAGAACAGGGGGCGATGGGGCTACACCTTC. It yields the protein CSVEENRGRWGYTF.

The chain combines TRBV12-5 with TRBJ1-2; perhaps TRBD1 as D (5 bases). The germline V and J ends were trimmed by 6 bases and 2 bases, with 7 bases remaining between them. The germline V gene has CDR1 LGHNT and CDR2 FRNRAP. This CDR3 is 12 amino acids long. CDR3 protein: CASGRDNYGYTF. Here the CDR3 DNA reads TGTGCTAGTGGCCGGGACAACTATGGCTACACCTTC. Full variable domain (outside the CDR3, taken from reference TRBV12-5 and TRBJ1-2): DARVTQTPRHKVTEMGQEVTMRCQPILGHNTVFWYRQTMMQGLELLAYFRNRAPLDDSGMPKDRFSAEMPDATLATLKIQPSEPRDSAVYFCASGRDNYGYTFGSGTRLTVV.

The rearrangement links TRBV11-3 to TRBJ1-3; D gene unclear. The CDR3 length is 13 residues. CDR1 and CDR2 from the germline V gene are SGHNT and YENEEA. V dropped 5 bases and J dropped 0 bases, with 5 bases sitting between them. The CDR3 DNA sequence: TGTGCCAGCAGCCTGAGCTCTGGAAACACCATATATTTT. It codes for CASSLSSGNTIYF.

The chain couples TRBV2 to TRBJ2-1, with TRBD1 identical over 7 bases. The CDR3 length is 13 residues. Germline values: CDR1 SNHLY, CDR2 FYNNEI. V lost 4 bases and J lost 8; bases outside the gene matches: 5. The CDR3 reads CASSVSRGYEQFF. The CDR3 DNA reads TGTGCCAGCAGTGTCTCCAGGGGGTATGAGCAGTTCTTC.

The chain is built from TRBV6-6 and TRBJ1-6; 8 positions agree with TRBD1. Germline V CDR1 and CDR2: MNHNY, SVGAGI (reference sequence). The length of the CDR3 is 12 residues. V lost 5 bases and J lost 9; bases outside the gene matches: 0. CDR3: CASSDRGSPLHF. In DNA form, the CDR3 reads TGTGCCAGCAGTGACAGGGGTTCACCCCTCCACTTT.

This chain joins TRBV3-1 (or the pseudogene TRBV3-2) and TRBJ2-5; 13 bases match TRBD2. CDR3 length equals 19 residues. V lost 1 base and J lost 1; bases outside the gene matches: 9. Germline V lookup: CDR1 LGHDT, CDR2 YNNKEL (reference sequence). The DNA for the CDR3 is TGTGCCAGCAGCCAAGTCGGCCGGGGACTAGCGGGAATCCAAGAGACCCAGTACTTC. It specifies CASSQVGRGLAGIQETQYF.

V is TRBV7-2 and J is TRBJ1-1, with a weak D call TRBD1 (5 bases). This CDR3 is 12 amino acids long. The V gene lost 5 bases and the J gene lost 3 bases, with 7 bases spanning the gap. Germline lookup yields CDR1 SGHTA and CDR2 FQGNSA. CDR3 region: CASSPGYTEAFF. The CDR3 DNA reads TGTGCCAGCAGCCCAGGGTACACTGAAGCTTTCTTT. The full variable domain, rest sourced from reference TRBV7-2 and TRBJ1-1, is GAGVSQSPSNKVTEKGKDVELRCDPISGHTALYWYRQSLGQGLEFLIYFQGNSAPDKSGLPSDRFSAERTGGSVSTLTIQRTQQEDSAVYLCASSPGYTEAFFGQGTRLTVV.

DNA of the CDR3: TGTGCCAGCAGCTTGTCTGGACATCAGCCCCAGCATTTT. Translating it yields CASSLSGHQPQHF. This sequence joins TRBV7-2 and TRBJ1-5; D is unresolved. The CDR3 runs 13 residues. V was clipped by 3 bases and J by 5 bases, with 8 bases between them. CDR1 and CDR2 (germline): SGHTA, FQGNSA.

The V call is TRBV10-3, the J call TRBJ2-5; D possibly corresponds to TRBD2 (5 bases). CDR3 size: 15 residues. The ends were cut back, 3 bases at V and 4 bases at J, with 15 bases in the middle. The germline CDR1 and CDR2 sequences are ENHRY and SYGVKD. The CDR3 is CAISDPGKRVETQYF. The CDR3 region has the DNA TGTGCCATCAGTGATCCGGGGAAAAGGGTAGAGACCCAGTACTTC.

The V call is TRBV4-1, the J call TRBJ2-7; 16 bases line up with TRBD2. Germline trimming cut 4 bases from V and 4 bases from J; bases unmatched to any gene: 4. Germline V gene sequence: CDR1 MGHRA, CDR2 YSYEKL. CDR3 length: 16 amino acids. CDR3 in amino acids: CASSPGLAGGRYEQYF. The CDR3 DNA follows: TGCGCCAGCAGCCCGGGACTAGCGGGGGGGCGGTACGAGCAGTACTTC.

The chain uses TRBV10-3 and TRBJ2-2; TRBD1 aligns across 7 bases. The CDR3 extends over 15 amino acids. Germline lookup yields CDR1 ENHRY and CDR2 SYGVKD. After removal of 11 bases from V and 4 bases from J, the junction contained 13 bases not matched to a gene. The CDR3 reads CAHKRTGPGTGELFF. CDR3 bases: TGTGCCCACAAAAGGACAGGACCTGGCACCGGGGAGCTGTTTTTT.

This clone showed up just once. This chain links TRBV7-9 with TRBJ2-3; 10 bases agree with TRBD1. Germline CDR1 is SEHNR and CDR2 is FQNEAQ (reference sequence). The V gene end was trimmed by 4 bases and the J gene end by 8 bases; junction bases not matched to a gene: 6. This CDR3 comprises 14 residues. The CDR3: CASSSGTGDITQYF. Here the CDR3 DNA reads TGTGCCAGCAGCTCAGGGACAGGGGATATTACGCAGTATTTT.

The chain is built from TRBV5-6 and TRBJ1-6; a possible D gene is TRBD1 (5 bases). The CDR3 is 18 residues long. From germline, CDR1 is SGHDT and CDR2 YYEEEE. The germline V and J ends were trimmed by 2 bases and 7 bases, with 22 bases remaining between them. CDR3 sequence reads: CASSFVGPSDRLNSPLHF. For the CDR3, the DNA is TGTGCCAGCAGCTTCGTGGGGCCCTCGGACCGACTGAATTCACCCCTCCACTTT.